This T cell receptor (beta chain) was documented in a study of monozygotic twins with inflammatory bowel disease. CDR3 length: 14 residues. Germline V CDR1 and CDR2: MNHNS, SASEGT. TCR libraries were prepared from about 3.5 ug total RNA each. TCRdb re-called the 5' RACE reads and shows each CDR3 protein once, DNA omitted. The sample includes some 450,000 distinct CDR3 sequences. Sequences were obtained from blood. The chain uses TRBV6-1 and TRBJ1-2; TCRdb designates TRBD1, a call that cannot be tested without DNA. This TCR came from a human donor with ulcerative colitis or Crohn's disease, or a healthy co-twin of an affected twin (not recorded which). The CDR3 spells CASSPTTTTGKGTF.